Given below is one T cell receptor (beta chain) in context. The data belong to a study of blood T cell repertoires in COVID-19. In the study overall: The cDNA or gDNA used as material had been derived from T cells, B-cell-depleted T cells, or PBMCs.

Under the authors' procedure: Amplified reference gene primers provided the basis for estimating nucleated cell counts. Assay: immunoSEQ multiplex PCR; the TCRdb copy retains only in-frame clones and omits some. The D gene and trimming were derived from the DNA, and the V and J assignments and clone size from that table. The data hold 130,000 to 150,000 clones, with more than 75% observed a single time. The V segment lost 4 bases and the J segment 6 bases; nucleotides outside the gene matches: 15. Germline-derived CDR1 and CDR2 are SGHRS and YFSETQ. This CDR3 spans 17 amino acids. The sample consisted of peripheral blood. This receptor was identified in a man aged 80 or over with acute or convalescent COVID-19. The chain combines TRBV5-1 with TRBJ1-4; 7 nucleotides line up with TRBD1. In nucleotides, the CDR3 is TGCGCCAGCAGCCAACACACAGGGGCTACAACGGATGAAAAACTGTTTTTT. Translation: CASSQHTGATTDEKLFF.